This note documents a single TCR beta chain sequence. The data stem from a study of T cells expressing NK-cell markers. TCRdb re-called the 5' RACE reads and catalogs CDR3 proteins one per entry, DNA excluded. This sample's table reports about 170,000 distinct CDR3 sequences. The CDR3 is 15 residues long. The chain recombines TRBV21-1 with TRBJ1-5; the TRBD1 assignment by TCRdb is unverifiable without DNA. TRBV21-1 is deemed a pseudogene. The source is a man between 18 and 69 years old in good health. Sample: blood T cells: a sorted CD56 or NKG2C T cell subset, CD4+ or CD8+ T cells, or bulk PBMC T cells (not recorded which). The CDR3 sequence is CASSQRGGSGQPQHF.